This note documents a single T cell receptor beta chain sequence. Its antigen is still unknown. No clone much larger than this one lies a single base away; base qualities are absent. This record comes from a study of beta chain features in type 1 diabetes (dated by TCRdb to about 2018). The study in broad terms: Mean age, gender distribution, total cell number and subset yield were not different between patients and healthy donors. In the study, TCRB repertoires of sorted circulating CD4+ T cell subsets from recently diagnosed type 1 diabetes patients were compared with those of matched healthy donors. Regulatory and stem cell-like memory subsets were isolated from only 8 patients and about 8 healthy donors, whereas naive and central memory subsets came from all 28 donors. A total of 85 million to 140 million sorted cells were examined across all samples, and a strong correlation was observed between cell number per subset and RNA yield. The research as a whole found: Patients with type 1 diabetes made fewer insertions and deleted more nucleotides at VDJ recombination sites, implying thymic rearrangement abnormalities. Because cDNA was sequenced instead of genomic DNA, highly expressing activated cells could be over-represented, though the groups showed no difference in activation or CD3 levels. Naive, central memory and regulatory TCRB repertoires appeared more similar among patients than among healthy donors. HLA sub-analyses involved small numbers of individuals, so any influence of HLA type on TCRB rearrangement remained unresolved. Shorter templates might have been favored by PCR, but patient and control samples were amplified and corrected together, so both groups would have been affected equally by any skew. Type 1 diabetes patients showed a moderate but significant shortening of TCRB CDR3 length in all four CD4+ subsets.

A single peripheral blood draw of around 100 mL on average was collected from each donor into heparinised tubes. A BD FACSAria II was used to sort naive, central memory, regulatory and stem cell-like memory CD4+ T cells with a panel that included CD45RO, CCR7, CD25, CD127, CD95 and CD27. A purity above 95% was achieved for all sorted populations. PBMCs were isolated immediately by Lymphoprep density gradient centrifugation and stained directly without culture. To minimize batch effects, samples were stained and sorted in pairs, one healthy donor with one patient per experiment. Compared with germline, V lacks 3 bases and J lacks 3 bases; bases without a gene match: 7. The germline V gene (reference sequence) sets CDR1 to LNHDA and CDR2 to SQIVND. The CDR3 starts with the cysteine, ends with the phenylalanine, and has 15 residues. Kept here is only the CDR3 DNA, which spans 45 bases and is read in frame from base 1.

The entire isolated RNA was reverse transcribed using the High Capacity cDNA Reverse Transcription Kit, and thus expressed TCRB transcripts were sequenced. Deep immunoSEQ sequencing was performed on naive, central memory and regulatory T cell samples, with an average of around 3.4 million total reads per sample. Sorted cells were lysed in RLT buffer and RNA was extracted with DNase-treated RNeasy Micro or Mini kits, depending on cell number. To prevent cross-contamination, each cell subset was processed individually, whereas patient and healthy donor samples were processed jointly. TCRB sequences were amplified from cDNA with the immunoSEQ multiplex PCR, producing 87-bp fragments spanning the CDR3 region. Amplicons were sequenced on the Illumina HiSeq platform. Per the original workflow: Synthetic template baselines were used to correct PCR bias computationally, reads within Hamming distance 2 were collapsed together, and singletons that could not be merged were discarded. By aligning reads against IMGT, V, D and J genes, CDR3 length, and insertions or deletions at six rearrangement sites were assigned. Within each subset, clonotype counts were normalized to sorted cell number, and only after that were true diversity and Gini coefficients computed with the tcR R package. Repertoire sharing was quantified using the overlap coefficient calculated on TCRB nucleotide sequences. Out-of-frame TCRB sequences from naive cells were analyzed to stand in for the pre-selection repertoire. TCRdb obtained this table from immuneACCESS and retained in-frame rearrangements with V and J assigned. These tables miss some clones; where compared with another copy, unresolved V genes account for less than half of the shortfall, and the remainder is unexplained. V and J calls and clone size are copied from that table; D and trimming were computed from the DNA. This sample gives roughly 260,000 clones in total; around 21% of them show up just once. The top ten hold less than 0.035% of the sample.

The chain joins TRBV19 to TRBJ2-7, with 8 bases aligning to TRBD1. The receptor was derived from a woman in her forties with type 1 diabetes. Sequenced sample: naive CD4+ T cells from blood. Explained via the paper, the cell subset or site label denotes: true naive CD4+ T cells. In nucleotide form, the sequence is TGTGCCAGTAGTATCTCAGCCAGGGGGCTCTACGAGCAGTACTTC. The resulting protein is CASSISARGLYEQYF.